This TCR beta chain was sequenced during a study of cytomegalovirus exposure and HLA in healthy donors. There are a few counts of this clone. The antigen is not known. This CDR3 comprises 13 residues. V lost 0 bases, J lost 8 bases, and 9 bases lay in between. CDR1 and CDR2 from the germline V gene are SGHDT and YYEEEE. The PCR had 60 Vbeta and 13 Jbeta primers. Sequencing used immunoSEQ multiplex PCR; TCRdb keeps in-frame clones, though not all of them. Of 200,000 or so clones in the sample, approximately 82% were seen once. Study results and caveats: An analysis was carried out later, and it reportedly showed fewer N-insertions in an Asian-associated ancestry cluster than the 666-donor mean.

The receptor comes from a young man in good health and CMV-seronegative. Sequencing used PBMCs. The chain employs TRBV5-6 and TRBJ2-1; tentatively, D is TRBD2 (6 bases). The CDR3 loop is CASSLASDYEQFF. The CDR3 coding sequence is TGTGCCAGCAGCTTGGCTAGCGACTATGAGCAGTTCTTC.